A selection of T cell receptor beta chains follows, all from one sample in a study of blood T cell repertoires in COVID-19. The table came from immunoSEQ multiplex PCR; TCRdb's copy has only in-frame clones and leaves some out. The sample has 55,000 or so clones, roughly 80% seen once. Sequenced sample: peripheral blood. The receptors shown here come from a human donor in a cohort sampled during active or convalescent COVID-19. The CDR3 runs from the conserved cysteine through the conserved F or W. D genes are given only for firm matches. Not every row has a clone size; where given, it reads once, few, many or a size class.

size: NA; J: TRBJ2-5; V: TRBV10-3; D: NA; DNA: TGTGCCATCAGTGACACCGGGGGACAGACCCAGTACTTC; CDR3: CAISDTGGQTQYF
size: NA; J: TRBJ2-7; V: TRBV11-2; D: TRBD1; DNA: TGTGCCAGCAGCCTGTTAGGCCACTGGGACAGCAGCTCCTACGAGCAGTACTTC; CDR3: CASSLLGHWDSSSYEQYF
size: NA; J: TRBJ2-3; V: TRBV7-8; D: TRBD2; DNA: TGTGCCAGCAGCCCGGGGGGACGGACAAGGGATCGGGCGCAGTATTTT; CDR3: CASSPGGRTRDRAQYF
size: NA; J: TRBJ2-5; V: TRBV2; D: NA; DNA: TGTGCCAGCAGTGAAGAAGGGCAGGGGCAAGAGACCCAGTACTTC; CDR3: CASSEEGQGQETQYF
size: NA; J: TRBJ1-2; V: TRBV9; D: NA; DNA: TGTGCCAGCAGCGTCAAGGCGGGGAGCTTAGGCTACACCTTC; CDR3: CASSVKAGSLGYTF
size: few; J: TRBJ1-4; V: TRBV6-1; D: TRBD1; DNA: TGTGCCAGCAGTGAAGCTGTCCTGACAGGGGGCTCATCAACTAATGAAAAACTGTTTTTT; CDR3: CASSEAVLTGGSSTNEKLFF
size: NA; J: TRBJ1-1; V: TRBV6-2/TRBV6-3; D: TRBD1; DNA: TGTGCCAGCAGTAAGCAGACAGGGGGGAACACTGAAGCTTTCTTT; CDR3: CASSKQTGGNTEAFF
size: NA; J: TRBJ1-1; V: TRBV4-1; D: NA; DNA: TGCGCCAGCAGCCCGGGACTCCTGAACACTGAAGCTTTCTTT; CDR3: CASSPGLLNTEAFF
size: NA; J: TRBJ2-3; V: TRBV3-1/TRBV3-2; D: NA; DNA: TGTGCCAGCAGCCATTGGACTTCAGAGCCCACAGATACGCAGTATTTT; CDR3: CASSHWTSEPTDTQYF
size: NA; J: TRBJ1-4; V: TRBV4-3; D: TRBD1; DNA: TGCGCCAGCAGCCGCCAACAGGGGGCTGGAGAAAAACTGTTTTTT; CDR3: CASSRQQGAGEKLFF
size: NA; J: TRBJ2-2; V: TRBV11-3; D: NA; DNA: TGTGCCAGCAGAGAGGGGGAAAACACCGGGGAGCTGTTTTTT; CDR3: CASREGENTGELFF
size: NA; J: TRBJ2-7; V: TRBV29-1; D: TRBD2; DNA: TGCAGCGCTCAAAGCGGGGGCTACTCCTACGAGCAGTACTTC; CDR3: CSAQSGGYSYEQYF
size: once; J: TRBJ1-1; V: TRBV3-1/TRBV3-2; D: TRBD1; DNA: TGTGCCAGCAGCCCTAGGACAGGGGGCTACACTGAAGCTTTCTTT; CDR3: CASSPRTGGYTEAFF
size: NA; J: TRBJ2-7; V: TRBV6-2/TRBV6-3; D: NA; DNA: TGTGCCAGCAGTTACGTCCCCGCAGGAATCCCGGGGGAGCAGTACTTC; CDR3: CASSYVPAGIPGEQYF
size: NA; J: TRBJ2-7; V: TRBV6-5; D: TRBD1; DNA: TGTGCCAGCGGACAGGGCAACGAGCAGTACTTC; CDR3: CASGQGNEQYF
size: NA; J: TRBJ2-5; V: TRBV7-9; D: TRBD1; DNA: TGTGCCAGCAGCGGGACAGAACAAGAGACCCAGTACTTC; CDR3: CASSGTEQETQYF
size: NA; J: TRBJ2-5; V: TRBV10-3; D: TRBD1; DNA: TGTGCCATCAGTGCCGAGACAGGGCTCCAAGAGACCCAGTACTTC; CDR3: CAISAETGLQETQYF
size: NA; J: TRBJ2-5; V: TRBV4-2; D: TRBD2; DNA: TGTGCCAGCAGCCAAGGGGCTAGCGGGGGCGGGGAGACCCAGTACTTC; CDR3: CASSQGASGGGETQYF
size: NA; J: TRBJ1-3; V: TRBV19; D: NA; DNA: TGTGCCAGTAGGGGAGACTTCTCTGGAAACACCATATATTTT; CDR3: CASRGDFSGNTIYF
size: NA; J: TRBJ2-7; V: TRBV7-8; D: NA; DNA: TGTGCCAGCAGCTTAGGGGAGCTCTCCTACGAGCAGTACTTC; CDR3: CASSLGELSYEQYF
size: once; J: TRBJ1-2; V: TRBV6-5; D: NA; DNA: TGTGCCAGCAGTTATGGCAACTATGGCTACACCTTC; CDR3: CASSYGNYGYTF
size: NA; J: TRBJ2-7; V: TRBV11-2; D: NA; DNA: TGTGCCAGCAGCGAAAGCCATCAGGCCTACGAGCAGTACTTC; CDR3: CASSESHQAYEQYF
size: NA; J: TRBJ1-6; V: TRBV18; D: NA; DNA: TGTGCCAGCTCACCACTCCCCGGACAGCAAAGCTCACCCCTCCACTTT; CDR3: CASSPLPGQQSSPLHF
size: NA; J: TRBJ1-2; V: TRBV6-5; D: TRBD1; DNA: TGTGCCAGCAGTTACCGGTCAGGGGGCTATGGCTACACCTTC; CDR3: CASSYRSGGYGYTF
size: NA; J: TRBJ2-2; V: TRBV5-1; D: TRBD2; DNA: TGCGCCAGCAGCCCCACACTAGCGGGGGGGACCGGGGAGCTGTTTTTT; CDR3: CASSPTLAGGTGELFF
size: NA; J: TRBJ2-7; V: TRBV27; D: TRBD1; DNA: TGTGCCAGCAGTTCCAGGACAGGGACCCCCTACGAGCAGTACTTC; CDR3: CASSSRTGTPYEQYF
size: few; J: TRBJ1-6; V: TRBV3-1/TRBV3-2; D: TRBD1; DNA: TGTGCCAGCAGCGACAGGGGGCATTCACCCCTCCACTTT; CDR3: CASSDRGHSPLHF
size: NA; J: TRBJ1-2; V: TRBV27; D: NA; DNA: TGTGCCAGCAGTTCGCGTCCCTCTAACTATGGCTACACCTTC; CDR3: CASSSRPSNYGYTF
size: NA; J: TRBJ2-1; V: TRBV3-1/TRBV3-2; D: TRBD1; DNA: TGTGCCAGCAGCTCCGGGACAGGGGACTACAATGAGCAGTTCTTC; CDR3: CASSSGTGDYNEQFF
size: NA; J: TRBJ2-3; V: TRBV3-1/TRBV3-2; D: TRBD2; DNA: TGTGCCAGCAGCCCCTCAGGTAGCGGGGGCACAGATACGCAGTATTTT; CDR3: CASSPSGSGGTDTQYF
size: few; J: TRBJ2-7; V: TRBV30; D: NA; DNA: TGTGCCTGGAGTGGGGGCGGGACAGCGAGCAAGTACTTC; CDR3: CAWSGGGTASKYF
size: NA; J: TRBJ2-3; V: TRBV5-1; D: TRBD1; DNA: TGCGCCAGCAGCTCGACAGGGGATTTGACAGATACGCAGTATTTT; CDR3: CASSSTGDLTDTQYF
size: NA; J: TRBJ1-4; V: TRBV6-5; D: TRBD1; DNA: TGTGCCAGCAGTTGGGACAGGAAGGACGAAAAACTGTTTTTT; CDR3: CASSWDRKDEKLFF
size: NA; J: TRBJ2-3; V: TRBV7-6; D: TRBD2; DNA: TGTGCCAGCAGCTCCTCACTAGCGGGGACAGATACGCAGTATTTT; CDR3: CASSSSLAGTDTQYF
size: NA; J: TRBJ1-6; V: TRBV5-6; D: NA; DNA: TGTGCCAGCAGCTTTGGCCAGAAAGATTCACCCCTCCACTTT; CDR3: CASSFGQKDSPLHF
size: once; J: TRBJ1-5; V: TRBV19; D: NA; DNA: TGTGCCAGTAGTATAGAGGCTCAGCCCCAGCATTTT; CDR3: CASSIEAQPQHF